This T cell receptor beta chain was identified during a study of blood T cell repertoires in COVID-19. Study information: Samples of COVID-19 (acute and convalescent) were obtained from the United States, Italy and Spain. In each case, the material was cDNA or gDNA derived from T cells, B-cell-depleted T cells, or PBMCs.

By sample share, this clone is medium-sized. The CDR3 is made up of 15 amino acids. Germline-derived CDR1 and CDR2 are SGHTA and FQGNSA. V was clipped by 2 bases and J by 2 bases, with 9 bases between them. In the authors' workflow: Quantification of nucleated cells was approximated via reference gene primer amplification. Assay: immunoSEQ multiplex PCR; the TCRdb copy retains only in-frame clones and omits some. V, J and clone size are those of that table, while D and trimming were read from the DNA. The sample lists over 25,000 clones, approximately 77% occurring once. Sequencing was carried out using peripheral blood. V gene TRBV7-2 combines with J gene TRBJ2-2, with D unclear. This clonotype originated in an elderly man with active or convalescent COVID-19. The CDR3 is CASSLRWANTGELFF. The CDR3 DNA follows: TGTGCCAGCAGCTTAAGATGGGCTAACACCGGGGAGCTGTTTTTT.